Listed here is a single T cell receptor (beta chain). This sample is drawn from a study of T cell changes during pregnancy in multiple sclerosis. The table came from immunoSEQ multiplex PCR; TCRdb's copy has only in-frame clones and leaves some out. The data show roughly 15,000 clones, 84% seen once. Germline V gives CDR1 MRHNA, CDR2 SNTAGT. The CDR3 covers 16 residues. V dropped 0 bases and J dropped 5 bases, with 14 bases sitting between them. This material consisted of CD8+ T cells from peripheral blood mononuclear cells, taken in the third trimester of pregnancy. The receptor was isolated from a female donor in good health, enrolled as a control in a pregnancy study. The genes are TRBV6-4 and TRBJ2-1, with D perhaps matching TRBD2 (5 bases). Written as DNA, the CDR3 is TGTGCCAGCAGTGACTCGGGGTTCCCGGGGAACAATGAGCAGTTCTTC. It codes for CASSDSGFPGNNEQFF.